These 10 T cell receptor beta chains originate from one sample sequenced in a study of shared clonotypes between healthy human individuals. Positively selected for CCR7, the CD45RO-negative cells used as naive CD8 cells excluded terminally differentiated effector memory CD45RA+ cells. Only in-frame clones appear in the TCRdb table, and some are missing; sequencing was by immunoSEQ multiplex PCR. The sample shows around 2.1 million clones, approximately 94% of them seen only once. What was sequenced was naive CD8+ T cells from PBMCs. Every receptor here comes from a man aged 18 to 30 in good health. Some clones in this sample may be carry-over from other donors' samples.

This sequence joins TRBV9 and TRBJ2-2, with a weak D call TRBD2 (6 bases). The germline CDR1 and CDR2 sequences are SGDLS and YYNGEE. This CDR3 is built from 14 residues. Trimming pared 0 bases from V and 8 bases from J, leaving 11 bases between. CDR3 in amino acids: CASSVGGGLGELFF. In DNA, the CDR3 is TGTGCCAGCAGCGTAGGTGGGGGACTGGGGGAGCTGTTTTTT.

This clone was observed a single time. The CDR3 protein is CASSSPRAGVNTGELFF. CDR3 in DNA: TGTGCCAGCAGTTCTCCTAGGGCGGGGGTAAACACCGGGGAGCTGTTTTTT. This chain uses TRBV27 with TRBJ2-2; TRBD2 agrees at 7 bases. V lost 4 bases to trimming and J lost 2 bases; unmatched junction nucleotides: 10. Germline V CDR1 and CDR2: MNHEY, SMNVEV (reference sequence). This CDR3 comprises 17 residues.

The rearrangement joins TRBV5-6 to TRBJ1-2, with a possible D match to TRBD1 (6 bases). Germline loops: CDR1 SGHDT, CDR2 YYEEEE. CDR3 length equals 15 residues. Trimming took 0 bases from V and 5 from J, leaving 14 bases between them. In DNA form, the CDR3 reads TGTGCCAGCAGCTTGGTGGCAGGGGACCGATATGGCTACACCTTC. This translates into CASSLVAGDRYGYTF.

This clone was observed once. The chain links TRBV6-5 to TRBJ2-3; D might be TRBD1 (6 bases). The V end lost 6 bases, the J end lost 3 bases, and 7 bases lay between the germline ends. The CDR3 has 12 amino acids. Germline lookup yields CDR1 MNHEY and CDR2 SVGAGI. The CDR3 nucleotides read TGTGCCAGCAGACAGGGAACAGATACGCAGTATTTT. Translated, it gives CASRQGTDTQYF.

A note on this clone: Other DNA sequences in the same sample also yield this CDR3. The chain links TRBV6-6 to TRBJ2-2, with unresolved D. There are 11 residues in the CDR3. Germline V gene data show CDR1 as MNHNY and CDR2 as SVGAGI (reference sequence). V lost 5 bases, J lost 5 bases, and 3 bases lay in between. The CDR3 reads CASSPTGELFF. For the CDR3, the DNA is TGTGCCAGCAGTCCTACCGGGGAGCTGTTTTTT.

The chain employs TRBV4-1 and TRBJ2-1, with 8 bases matching TRBD1. With V trimmed by 3 bases and J by 1 base, 5 bases remained unmatched. CDR1 is MGHRA and CDR2 is YSYEKL in the germline V gene. The CDR3 is made up of 16 amino acids. The CDR3 DNA is TGCGCCAGCAGCCAGAGGACAGGGCGATCCTACAATGAGCAGTTCTTC. Protein: CASSQRTGRSYNEQFF.

Note on this clone: Given a much more abundant clone one base away, this may be a read error. This sample also contains other DNA sequences that code for the same CDR3. The chain has TRBV5-8 and TRBJ1-5; D may be TRBD1 (5 bases). This CDR3 contains 15 residues. The germline V gene has CDR1 SGHTS and CDR2 YDEGEE. Trimming left V 2 bases short and J 0 bases short, with 9 bases between. The CDR3 nucleotides read TGTGCCAGCAGCTTCCAGGGATATAGCAATCAGCCCCAGCATTTT. Encoded protein: CASSFQGYSNQPQHF.

This chain links TRBV27 with TRBJ2-5; D remains ambiguous. CDR1 MNHEY and CDR2 SMNVEV come from the germline V gene (reference sequence). V gave up 1 base and J gave up 7 bases, with 4 bases separating them. The CDR3 length is 11 residues. CDR3 in DNA: TGTGCCAGCAGTTTATATGGGACCCAGTACTTC. Amino acid sequence: CASSLYGTQYF.

The chain carries TRBV27 and TRBJ2-7, with a possible D match to TRBD1 (6 bases). In germline, CDR1 is MNHEY, CDR2 SMNVEV (reference sequence). The CDR3 has 16 amino acids. The V end was cut by 6 bases, the J end by 2 bases, with 20 bases between. CDR3 coding DNA: TGTGCCAGCAGCCTTCTTACAGGGAGAGTAGCCTACGAGCAGTACTTC. Translated, it gives CASSLLTGRVAYEQYF.

Concerning this clone: Other nucleotide sequences from this sample produce the same CDR3. The rearrangement joins TRBV5-6 to TRBJ2-2; D is ambiguous. The CDR3 consists of 11 residues. CDR1 is SGHDT and CDR2 is YYEEEE in the germline V gene. Trimming stripped 0 bases from V and 6 bases from J, with 0 bases between. The CDR3 region is CASSLAGELFF. CDR3 DNA sequence: TGTGCCAGCAGCTTGGCCGGGGAGCTGTTTTTT.